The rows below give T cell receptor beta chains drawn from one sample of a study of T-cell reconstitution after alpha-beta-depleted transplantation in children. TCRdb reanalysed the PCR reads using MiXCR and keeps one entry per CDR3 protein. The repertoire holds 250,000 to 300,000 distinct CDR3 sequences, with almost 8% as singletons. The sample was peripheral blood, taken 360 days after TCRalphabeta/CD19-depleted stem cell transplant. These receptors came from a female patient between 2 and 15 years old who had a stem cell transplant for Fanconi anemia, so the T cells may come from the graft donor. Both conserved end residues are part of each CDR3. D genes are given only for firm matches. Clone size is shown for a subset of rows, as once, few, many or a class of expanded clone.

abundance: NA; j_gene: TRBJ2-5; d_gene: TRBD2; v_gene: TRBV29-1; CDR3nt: TGCAGCGGGTCTACAACTAGCGAGCAAGAGACCCAGTACTTC; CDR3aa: CSGSTTSEQETQYF
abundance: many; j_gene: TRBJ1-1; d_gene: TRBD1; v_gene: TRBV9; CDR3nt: TGTGCCAGCAGCGTAGGCCTAGGGACAGCGGGAGCTTTCTTT; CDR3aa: CASSVGLGTAGAFF
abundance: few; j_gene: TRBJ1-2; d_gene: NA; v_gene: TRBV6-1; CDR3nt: TGTGCCAGCAGCCCCAGGGGTGGGGGATATGGCTACACCTTC; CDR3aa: CASSPRGGGYGYTF
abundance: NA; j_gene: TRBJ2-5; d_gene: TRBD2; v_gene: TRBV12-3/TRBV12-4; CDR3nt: TGTGCCTACAGTTCGGGGGGCCAAGAGACCCAGTACTTC; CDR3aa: CAYSSGGQETQYF
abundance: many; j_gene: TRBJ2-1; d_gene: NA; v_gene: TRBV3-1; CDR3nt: TGTGCCAGCAGCCTGGGGGGCAGGCAGTTCTTC; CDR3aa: CASSLGGRQFF
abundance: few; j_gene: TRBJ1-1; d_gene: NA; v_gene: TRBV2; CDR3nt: TGTGCCAGCAGAATAAATTGGTCGCATGGGAACACTGAAGCTTTCTTT; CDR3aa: CASRINWSHGNTEAFF
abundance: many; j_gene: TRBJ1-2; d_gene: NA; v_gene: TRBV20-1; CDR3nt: TGCAGTGCTAGAGTTGCTCGAGTTGGATCCCTAGCGGGAGGCTACACCTTC; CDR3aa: CSARVARVGSLAGGYTF
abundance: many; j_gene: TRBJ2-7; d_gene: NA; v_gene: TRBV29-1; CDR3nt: TGCAGCGCGAACGTACCTTACGAGCAGTACTTC; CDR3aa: CSANVPYEQYF
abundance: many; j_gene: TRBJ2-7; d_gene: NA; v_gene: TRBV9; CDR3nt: TGTGCCAGCAGCGTAGCGTCAGACTACGAGCAGTACTTC; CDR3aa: CASSVASDYEQYF
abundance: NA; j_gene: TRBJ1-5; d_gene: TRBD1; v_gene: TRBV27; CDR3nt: TGTGCCAGCAGTCCCTCCCGGACAGGTTATGGCAATCAGCCCCAGCATTTT; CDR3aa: CASSPSRTGYGNQPQHF
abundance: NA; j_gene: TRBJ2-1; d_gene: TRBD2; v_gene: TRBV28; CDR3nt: TGTGCCAGCAGATCTTACACCCGGGGACTAGCGGGCTCCTACAATGAGCAGTTCTTC; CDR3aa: CASRSYTRGLAGSYNEQFF
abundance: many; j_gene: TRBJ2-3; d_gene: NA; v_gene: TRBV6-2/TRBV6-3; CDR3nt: TGTGCCAGCAGGGAGGTGGCGACAGATACGCAGTATTTT; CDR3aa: CASREVATDTQYF
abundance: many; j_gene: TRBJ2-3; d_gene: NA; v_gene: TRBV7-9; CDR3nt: TGTGCCGGCTGGGCTGTACTCCTTAACACAGATACGCAGTATTTT; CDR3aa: CAGWAVLLNTDTQYF
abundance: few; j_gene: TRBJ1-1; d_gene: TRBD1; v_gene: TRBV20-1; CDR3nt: TGCAGTGCCCCCACCCGGGACAGGTTTGGCACTGAAGCTTTCTTT; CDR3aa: CSAPTRDRFGTEAFF
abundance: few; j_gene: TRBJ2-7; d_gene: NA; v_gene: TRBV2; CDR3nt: TGTGCCAGCAGTGAAGGGGCAGGGTGGGAGCAGTACTTC; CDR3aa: CASSEGAGWEQYF
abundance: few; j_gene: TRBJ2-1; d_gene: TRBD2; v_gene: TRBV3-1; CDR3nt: TGTGCCAGCAGCCTTGGACTAGCGGGGGGGCCGTCACTCTACAATGAGCAGTTCTTC; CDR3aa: CASSLGLAGGPSLYNEQFF
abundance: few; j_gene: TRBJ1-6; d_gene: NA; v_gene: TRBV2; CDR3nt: TGTGCCAGCAGTGAAGGACCGCCGAGCTCCTATAATTCACCCCTCCACTTT; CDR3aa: CASSEGPPSSYNSPLHF
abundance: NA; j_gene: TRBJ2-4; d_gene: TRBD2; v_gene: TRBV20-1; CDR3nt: TGCAGTGCTAGCGTACTAGCGGGAGGGAGAATAGCCAAAAACATTCAGTACTTC; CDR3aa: CSASVLAGGRIAKNIQYF
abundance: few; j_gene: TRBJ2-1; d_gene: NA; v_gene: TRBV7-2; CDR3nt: TGTGCCAGCAGCTCCTTTAGAGGGGAGATGAAGCAGTTCTTC; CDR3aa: CASSSFRGEMKQFF
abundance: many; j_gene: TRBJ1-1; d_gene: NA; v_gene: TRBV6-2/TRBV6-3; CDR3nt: TGTGCCACCTCAATTGGGATGAGGGGTGAAGCTTTCTTT; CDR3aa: CATSIGMRGEAFF
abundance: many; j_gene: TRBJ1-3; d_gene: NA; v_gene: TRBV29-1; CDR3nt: TGCAGCGTCGGCGGCGGCGACTCTGGAAACACCATATATTTT; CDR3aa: CSVGGGDSGNTIYF
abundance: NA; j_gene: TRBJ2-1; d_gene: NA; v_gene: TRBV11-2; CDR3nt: TGTGCCAGCAGCTCTTCCTTAGCAGCACGCTCCTACAATGAGCAGTTCTTC; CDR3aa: CASSSSLAARSYNEQFF
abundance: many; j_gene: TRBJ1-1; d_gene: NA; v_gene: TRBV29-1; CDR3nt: TGCAGCGTTGTTTCCCTTGGACATTTGAACACTGAAGCTTTCTTT; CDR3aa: CSVVSLGHLNTEAFF
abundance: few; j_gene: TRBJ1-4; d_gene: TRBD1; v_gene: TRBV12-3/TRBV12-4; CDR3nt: TGTGCCAGCAGTTCCCGGACAGGGACAAATGAAAAACTGTTTTTT; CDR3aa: CASSSRTGTNEKLFF
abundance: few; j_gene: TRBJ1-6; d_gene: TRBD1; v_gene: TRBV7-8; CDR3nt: TGTGCCAGCAGCTTAAAGGGGCAGGGGGCAAGGGCACCCCTCCACTTT; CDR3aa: CASSLKGQGARAPLHF
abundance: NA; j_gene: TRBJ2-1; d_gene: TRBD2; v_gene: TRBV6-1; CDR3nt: TGTGCCAGCAAGTCGAGCCTAGCGGGGTACAATGAGCAGTTCTTC; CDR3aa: CASKSSLAGYNEQFF
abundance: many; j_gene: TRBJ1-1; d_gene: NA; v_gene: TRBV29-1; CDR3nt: TGCAGCGTTCTATCATCAGGGGTGAACACTGAAGCTTTCTTT; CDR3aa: CSVLSSGVNTEAFF
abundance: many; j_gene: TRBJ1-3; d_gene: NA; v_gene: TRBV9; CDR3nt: TGTGCCAGCAGCGCGCAAACCCCGAGCACTGGAAACACCATATATTTT; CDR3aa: CASSAQTPSTGNTIYF
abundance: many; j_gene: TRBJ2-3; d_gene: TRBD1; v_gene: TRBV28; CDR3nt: TGTGCCAGCAGTGTCAGGGACAGGGGTGTCACAGATACGCAGTATTTT; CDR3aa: CASSVRDRGVTDTQYF
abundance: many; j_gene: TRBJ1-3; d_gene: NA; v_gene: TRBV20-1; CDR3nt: TGCAGTGCTAGAGAGGGGGCAAACACCATATATTTT; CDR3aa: CSAREGANTIYF
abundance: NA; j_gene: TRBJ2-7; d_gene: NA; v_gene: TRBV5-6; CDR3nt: TGTGCCAGCAGCTTGGGGGTGGGGGTCACCTACGAGCAGTACTTC; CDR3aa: CASSLGVGVTYEQYF
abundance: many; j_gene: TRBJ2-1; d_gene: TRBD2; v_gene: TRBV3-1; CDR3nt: TGTGCCAGCAGCCTCGGACTAGCGGGGGTCTCCTACAATGAGCAGTTCTTC; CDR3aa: CASSLGLAGVSYNEQFF
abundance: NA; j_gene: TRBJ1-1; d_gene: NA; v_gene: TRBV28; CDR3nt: TGTGCCAGCTCAGATATGAACACTGAAGCTTTCTTT; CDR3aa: CASSDMNTEAFF
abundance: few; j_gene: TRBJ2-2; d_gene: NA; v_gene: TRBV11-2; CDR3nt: TGTGCCAGCAGCTTATCACTCCAGGGGGGATCTACGAACACCGGGGAGCTGTTTTTT; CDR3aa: CASSLSLQGGSTNTGELFF
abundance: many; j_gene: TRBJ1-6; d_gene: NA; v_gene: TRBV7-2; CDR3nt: TGTGCCAGCAGCTTGAAGGGCTTAAATTCACCCCTCCACTTT; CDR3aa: CASSLKGLNSPLHF
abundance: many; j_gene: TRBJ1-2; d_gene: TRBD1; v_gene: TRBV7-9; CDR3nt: TGTGCCAGCAGCTTAGATGACAGGGGCTATGGCTACACCTTC; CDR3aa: CASSLDDRGYGYTF
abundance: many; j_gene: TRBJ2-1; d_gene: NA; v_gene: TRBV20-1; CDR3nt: TGCAGTGCTAGTGGGACAAAGGACGCGGAGTTCTTC; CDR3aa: CSASGTKDAEFF
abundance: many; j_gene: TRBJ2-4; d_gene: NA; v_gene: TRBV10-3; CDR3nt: TGTGCCATCACCTCCGACCCCCTAAACGTTCAGTACTTC; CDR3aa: CAITSDPLNVQYF
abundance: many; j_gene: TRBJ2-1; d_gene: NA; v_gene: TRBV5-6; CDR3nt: TGTGCCAGCAGCTTGTTTCCGTGGCTGGGTGAGCAGTTCTTC; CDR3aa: CASSLFPWLGEQFF
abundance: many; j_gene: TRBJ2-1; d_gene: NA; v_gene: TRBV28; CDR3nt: TGTGCCAGCAGTCTCTCATCGGGGTTGAAGCAGTTCTTC; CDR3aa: CASSLSSGLKQFF
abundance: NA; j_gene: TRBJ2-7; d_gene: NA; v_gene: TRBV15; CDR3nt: TGTGCCACCAGCAGAGATGAAGCAGGGTCCTACGAGCAGTACTTC; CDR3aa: CATSRDEAGSYEQYF
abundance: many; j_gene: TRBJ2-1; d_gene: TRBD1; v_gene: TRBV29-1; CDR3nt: TGCAGCGTTGAGGGACAGGGCTCCTACAATGAGCAGTTCTTC; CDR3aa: CSVEGQGSYNEQFF
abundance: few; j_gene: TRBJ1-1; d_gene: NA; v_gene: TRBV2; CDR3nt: TGTGCCAGCAATCTTATTGTTTCGGGTGAAGCTTTCTTT; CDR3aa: CASNLIVSGEAFF
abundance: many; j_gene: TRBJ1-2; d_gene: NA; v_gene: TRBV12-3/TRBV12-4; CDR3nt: TGTGCCAGCGGGGCCTTTGGACAGATTAACTATGGCTACACCTTC; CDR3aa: CASGAFGQINYGYTF
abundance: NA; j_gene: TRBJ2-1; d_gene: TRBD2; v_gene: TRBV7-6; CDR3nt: TGTGCCAGCAGCGTACCCACTAGCGGCCTAACCAATGAGCAGTTCTTC; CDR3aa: CASSVPTSGLTNEQFF
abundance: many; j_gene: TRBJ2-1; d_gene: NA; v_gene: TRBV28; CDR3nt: TGTGCCAGCAGTTTACTCGTTGACGATTACAATGAGCAGTTCTTC; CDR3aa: CASSLLVDDYNEQFF
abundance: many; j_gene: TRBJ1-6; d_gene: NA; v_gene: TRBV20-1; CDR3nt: TGCAGTGCCCACAAAAGGGGATATAGTTCACCCCTCCACTTT; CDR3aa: CSAHKRGYSSPLHF
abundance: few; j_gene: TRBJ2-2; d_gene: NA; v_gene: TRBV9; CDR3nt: TGTGCCAGCAGCACGAGAGGAGGTTACACCGGGGAGCTGTTTTTT; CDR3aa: CASSTRGGYTGELFF
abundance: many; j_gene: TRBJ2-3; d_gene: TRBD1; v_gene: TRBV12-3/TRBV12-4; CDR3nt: TGTGCCAGCAGTTCCACGGACAGGTATACGCAGTATTTT; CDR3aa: CASSSTDRYTQYF
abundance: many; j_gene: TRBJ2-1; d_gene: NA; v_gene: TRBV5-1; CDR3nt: TGCGCCAGCAGCCCTACCGGGCAGTCGACCTACAATGAGCAGTTCTTC; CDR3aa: CASSPTGQSTYNEQFF
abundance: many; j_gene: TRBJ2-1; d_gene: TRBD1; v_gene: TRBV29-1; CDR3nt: TGCAGCGTTGAAGATCGACAGGGTCTCTACAATGAGCAGTTCTTC; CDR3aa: CSVEDRQGLYNEQFF
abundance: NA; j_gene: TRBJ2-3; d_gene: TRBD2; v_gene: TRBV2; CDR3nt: TGTGCCAGCAACACCCTAGGGTTAGCGGGACGCAGCACAGATACGCAGTATTTT; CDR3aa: CASNTLGLAGRSTDTQYF
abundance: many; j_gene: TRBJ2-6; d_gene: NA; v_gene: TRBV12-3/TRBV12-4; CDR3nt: TGTGCCAGCAGTTTAGAGGCAGGGGCAAGCTCTGGGGCCAACGTCCTGACTTTC; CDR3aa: CASSLEAGASSGANVLTF